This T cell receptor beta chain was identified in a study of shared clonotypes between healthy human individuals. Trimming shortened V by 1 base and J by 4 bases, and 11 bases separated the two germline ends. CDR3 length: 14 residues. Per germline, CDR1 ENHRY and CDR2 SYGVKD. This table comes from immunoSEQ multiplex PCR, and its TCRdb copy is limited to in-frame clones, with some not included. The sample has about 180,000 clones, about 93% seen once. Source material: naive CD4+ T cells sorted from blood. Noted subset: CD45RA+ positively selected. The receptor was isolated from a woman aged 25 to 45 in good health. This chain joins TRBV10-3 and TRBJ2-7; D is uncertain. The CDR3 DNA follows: TGTGCCATCAGTGAGTTGCAGGAGATTTACGAGCAGTACTTC. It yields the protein CAISELQEIYEQYF.